This paragraph covers one TCR beta chain sequence. This receptor's antigen is unknown. Nothing much larger sits one base from this clone, and base qualities are not available. Library preparation was by the immunoSEQ multiplex PCR assay. Adaptive Biotechnologies performed the TCRbeta CDR3 sequencing at survey depth and reported CDR3 sequences, V/J genes, productive frequency and template counts. TCR beta CDR3 regions were amplified from genomic DNA instead of RNA. Per the source publication's procedure: Jensen-Shannon divergence was used to quantify pairwise repertoire overlap between tissues, with a value of 1 meaning complete divergence and a value of 0 meaning identical repertoires. Tissues were clustered by single-linkage agglomerative hierarchical clustering of pairwise JSD values and displayed as dendrograms. GLIPH2 was run on all patient samples with simulation_depth 1000, kmer_min_depth 3 and cdr3_length_cutoff 8, and groups with more than two unique CDR3s were retained. A standardized tissue-overlap score extrapolated Jaccard GLIPH-group overlap across patients to a standard repertoire size of 1000 clones. Linear mixed-effect models, with tissue included as a fixed effect and individual included as a random effect, were used to assess associations of diversity with clinical or experimental variables. The table was pulled from immuneACCESS by TCRdb, which kept in-frame rearrangements only. Such tables lose some clones; where checked, under half of the loss comes from unresolved V genes, and the rest has no known cause. V and J calls and clone size are copied from that table; D and trimming were computed from the DNA. The table for this sample lists just under 10,000 clones; roughly 60% of them were counted only once. Over 9.5% of the sample comes from the top ten.

This entry comes from a study of tissue T cells after allogeneic stem cell transplantation (dated by TCRdb to 2021 to 2024). With regard to the full study: When multiple samples of a tissue existed, pathologist review of H&E sections prioritized samples with histologically apparent lymphocytes for sequencing. The study profiled TCR beta repertoires across many tissues from research autopsies of patients with and without GVHD, plus mouse models of GVHD. The human arm was a prospective observational study without blinding or randomization.

The sample's time point label is to be understood as: human tissue collected at research (rapid) autopsy. Three non-HCT comparator patients with other cancers, who had at least five GI tract samples and no known GI disease at death, were retrospectively selected. After a median post-mortem interval of about nine hours, the autopsy tissues collected included GI sites spanning esophagus to rectum, along with liver, skin and lymphoid organs including spleen. Each autopsy specimen was bisected, with one portion flash-frozen in liquid nitrogen and the remainder formalin-fixed, and the outer muscle layers of GI specimens were removed. Genomic DNA was extracted from frozen tissues using the Mag-Bind Blood & Tissue DNA HDQ 96 Kit on a Chemagic 360 or the DNeasy Blood & Tissue Kit. Because of concern about red blood cell contamination, the extracted DNA went through further purification with the Genomic DNA Clean & Concentrator-25 kit.

The CDR3, cysteine through phenylalanine, is 14 amino acids long. Only the CDR3 DNA is retained, 42 bases long and in frame from the first base. CDR1 and CDR2 are read off the germline V gene (reference sequence) as LNHDA and SQIVND. The trim is 6 bases for V and 3 bases for J, with a gap of 13 bases between the germline ends. Findings and caveats that apply to the study as a whole: Only a few T cell clones appeared in more than one patient, yet motif-based clustering showed tissue-specific repertoire signatures that were shared between patients. No blood samples were available from the non-GVHD comparator patients. The patient cohort was small and varied clinically, and sampling depth was recognized as a limitation. The study did not determine which tissue TCRs were alloreactive or antigen-specific, and some clones might have been persisting host cells. Blood and spleen T cells captured only a limited portion of the TCR repertoire detected in tissues, in both patients and mice. Within patients, how anatomically similar the tissues were was a key factor in shaping TCR repertoire composition, regardless of disease or transplant status.

The sequencing used tissue from the jejunum, collected at autopsy. The receptor chain draws on TRBV19 and TRBJ2-3; the D gene is perhaps TRBD1, from 5 matching bases. The receptor was derived from a woman between 18 and 55 years old with breast cancer. The DNA sequence follows: TGTGCCAGTAGCCCTCGGACAAAAACAGATACGCAGTATTTT. This codes for CASSPRTKTDTQYF.